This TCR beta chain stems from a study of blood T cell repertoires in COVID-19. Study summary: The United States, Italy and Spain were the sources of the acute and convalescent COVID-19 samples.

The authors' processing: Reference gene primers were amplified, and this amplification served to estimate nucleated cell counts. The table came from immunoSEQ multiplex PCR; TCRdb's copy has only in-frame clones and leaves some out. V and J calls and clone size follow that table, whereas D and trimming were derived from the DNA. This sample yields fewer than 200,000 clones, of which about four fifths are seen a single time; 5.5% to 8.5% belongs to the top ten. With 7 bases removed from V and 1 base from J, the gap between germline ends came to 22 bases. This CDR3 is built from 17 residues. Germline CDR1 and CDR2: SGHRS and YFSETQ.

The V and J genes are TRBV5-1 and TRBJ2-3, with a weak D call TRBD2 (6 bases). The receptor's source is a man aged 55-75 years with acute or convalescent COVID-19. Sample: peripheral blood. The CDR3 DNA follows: TGCGCCAGCGGTATACCCCTGCGGGGTGGGGGCACAGATACGCAGTATTTT. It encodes CASGIPLRGGGTDTQYF.